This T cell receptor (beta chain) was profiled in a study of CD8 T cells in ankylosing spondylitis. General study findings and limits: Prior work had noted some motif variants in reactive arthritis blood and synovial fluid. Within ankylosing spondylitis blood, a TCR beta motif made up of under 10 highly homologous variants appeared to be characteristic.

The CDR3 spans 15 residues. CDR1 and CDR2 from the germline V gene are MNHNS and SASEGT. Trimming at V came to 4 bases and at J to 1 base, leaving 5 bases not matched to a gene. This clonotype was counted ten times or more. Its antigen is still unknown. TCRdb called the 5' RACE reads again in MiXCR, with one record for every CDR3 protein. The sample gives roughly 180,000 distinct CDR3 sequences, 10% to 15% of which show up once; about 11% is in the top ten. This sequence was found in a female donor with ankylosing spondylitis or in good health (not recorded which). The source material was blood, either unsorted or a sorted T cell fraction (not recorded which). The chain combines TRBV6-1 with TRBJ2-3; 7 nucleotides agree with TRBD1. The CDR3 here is CASSGGQARTDTQYF. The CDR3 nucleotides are TGTGCCAGCAGTGGAGGACAGGCGCGCACAGATACGCAGTATTTT.